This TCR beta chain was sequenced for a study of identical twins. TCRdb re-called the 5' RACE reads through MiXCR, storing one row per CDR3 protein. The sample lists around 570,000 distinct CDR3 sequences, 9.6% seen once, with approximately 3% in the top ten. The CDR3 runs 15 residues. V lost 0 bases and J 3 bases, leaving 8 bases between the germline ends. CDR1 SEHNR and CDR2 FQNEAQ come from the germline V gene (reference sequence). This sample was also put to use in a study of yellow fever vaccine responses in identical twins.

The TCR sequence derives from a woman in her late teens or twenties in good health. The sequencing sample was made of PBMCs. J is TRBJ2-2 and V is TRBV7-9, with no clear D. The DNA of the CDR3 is TGTGCCAGCAGCTTAGCGCTGGAATACACCGGGGAGCTGTTTTTT. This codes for CASSLALEYTGELFF.